These 5 T cell receptor beta chains were sequenced from one sample in a study of CD8 T cells in Susac syndrome. Random hexamers were used to reverse transcribe the RNA input (about 0.5 to 1 ug). A single record per CDR3 protein comes from TCRdb applying MiXCR to the immunoSEQ multiplex PCR reads. The table includes over 130,000 distinct CDR3 sequences, roughly 95% detected once. The sample was CD4+ T cells from PBMCs. The receptors derive from a human donor with multiple sclerosis.

The V and J genes are TRBV4-2 and TRBJ2-2; D remains unclear. CDR1 LGHNA and CDR2 YNFKEQ come from the germline V gene. V gave up 0 bases and J gave up 5 bases, with 13 bases separating them. The CDR3 sequence is 16 residues long. The CDR3 DNA is TGTGCCAGCAGCCAAGATCCGGCAGTCGCGACCGGGGAGCTGTTTTTT. Translating it yields CASSQDPAVATGELFF.

This chain links TRBV7-9 with TRBJ2-1; weak D call: TRBD2 (6 bases). The CDR3 contains 15 residues. V was shortened by 1 base and J by 6 bases, with 13 bases between the two germline ends. Germline V gene lookup returns CDR1 SEHNR and CDR2 FQNEAQ (reference sequence). The CDR3 region has the DNA TGTGCCAGCAGCTTAGGGGCCGGGAGCTTCAATGAGCAGTTCTTC. Translating it yields CASSLGAGSFNEQFF.

The gene calls are TRBV28 and TRBJ2-1; 9 bases agree with TRBD1. The CDR3 runs to 16 residues. Germline V gene data show CDR1 as MDHEN and CDR2 as SYDVKM. V lost 4 bases to trimming and J lost 4 bases; unmatched junction nucleotides: 8. CDR3 sequence (DNA): TGTGCCAGCAGTTCCTCCCGGGACAGGGCATACAATGAGCAGTTCTTC. It yields the protein CASSSSRDRAYNEQFF.

The V gene is TRBV29-1, the J gene TRBJ1-5, with D perhaps matching TRBD1 (5 bases). V was clipped by 7 bases and J by 0 bases, with 10 bases between them. CDR1 is SQVTM and CDR2 is ANQGSEA in the germline V gene. This CDR3 contains 13 residues. The CDR3: CSAGGNSNQPQHF. In DNA form, the CDR3 reads TGCAGCGCTGGGGGTAATAGCAATCAGCCCCAGCATTTT.

This chain joins TRBV29-1 and TRBJ2-7, with D perhaps matching TRBD1 (6 bases). The V gene lost 4 bases and the J gene lost 0 bases, with 13 bases spanning the gap. From germline, CDR1 is SQVTM and CDR2 ANQGSEA. This CDR3 contains 14 residues. CDR3 region: CSVVDTGLSYEQYF. For the CDR3, the DNA is TGCAGCGTTGTGGACACAGGGCTCTCCTACGAGCAGTACTTC.